This T cell receptor (beta chain) was found in a study of blood T cell repertoires in COVID-19. Trimming removed 5 bases at V and 2 bases at J, with 7 bases between. Germline CDR1 and CDR2: ENHRY and SYGVKD. There are 13 residues in the CDR3. Patients at the Seattle site were enrolled during active infection and followed longitudinally. In the original workflow: Reference gene primer amplification gave estimated nucleated cell counts. The table came from immunoSEQ multiplex PCR; TCRdb's copy has only in-frame clones and leaves some out. The V and J calls and the clone size are those of that table, but D and trimming were determined from the DNA. The sample has over 250,000 clones; around 89% are singletons.

The chain carries TRBV10-3 and TRBJ1-5; D gene unclear. This receptor was obtained from a woman between 45 and 65 years old with COVID-19, enrolled during active disease. What was sequenced was peripheral blood. The CDR3 loop reads CAISRVGNQPQHF. The DNA for the CDR3 is TGTGCCATCAGTCGGGTTGGCAATCAGCCCCAGCATTTT.